Each of the 2 T cell receptor beta chains below was sequenced from the same sample in a study of control samples from healthy donors and cancer patients. Method: immunoSEQ multiplex PCR; TCRdb's copy keeps in-frame clones and lacks some. The sample has 130,000 to 150,000 clones; about 94% are singletons. Sequenced sample: PBMCs. The receptors were sampled from a man between 60 and 70 years old with colorectal cancer.

CDR3 in amino acids: CASNDAGQGNEKLFF. CDR3 nucleotides: TGTGCCAGCAACGACGCGGGACAGGGCAATGAAAAACTGTTTTTT. The chain carries TRBV6-5 and TRBJ1-4; 9 bases line up with TRBD1. Trimming took 7 bases from V and 5 from J; bases not matched to a gene: 8. This CDR3 region has 15 residues. Germline CDR1 is MNHEY and CDR2 is SVGAGI.

The chain carries TRBV9 and TRBJ2-2; unclear D gene. CDR1 and CDR2 from the germline V gene are SGDLS and YYNGEE. The CDR3 totals 16 residues. The V end lost 4 bases, the J end lost 0 bases, and 13 bases lay between the germline ends. For the CDR3, the DNA is TGTGCCAGCAGCCCCCCCCACCCCGCGAACACCGGGGAGCTGTTTTTT. It yields the protein CASSPPHPANTGELFF.